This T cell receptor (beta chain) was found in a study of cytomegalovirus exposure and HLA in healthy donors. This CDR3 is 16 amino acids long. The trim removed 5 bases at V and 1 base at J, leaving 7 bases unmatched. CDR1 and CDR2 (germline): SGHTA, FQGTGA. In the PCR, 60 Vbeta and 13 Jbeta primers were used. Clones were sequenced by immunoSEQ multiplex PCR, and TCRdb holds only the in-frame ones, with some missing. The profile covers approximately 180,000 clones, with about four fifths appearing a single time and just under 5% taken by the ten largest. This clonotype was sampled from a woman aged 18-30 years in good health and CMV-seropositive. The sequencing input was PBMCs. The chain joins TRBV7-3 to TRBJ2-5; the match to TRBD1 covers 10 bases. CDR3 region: CASSPTGGRVQETQYF. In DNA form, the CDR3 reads TGTGCCAGCAGCCCGACAGGGGGCCGGGTCCAAGAGACCCAGTACTTC.